A selection of T cell receptor beta chains follows, all from one sample in a study of CD8 T cells in Susac syndrome. MiXCR, applied by TCRdb to the immunoSEQ multiplex PCR reads, yields one record per CDR3 protein. The data show roughly 100,000 distinct CDR3 sequences, over 90% seen once. Sequencing was carried out using CD4+ T cells from PBMCs. The receptor source for this set is a human donor with Susac syndrome. Each CDR3 is given with its conserved first and last residue. The D gene is left open where the match is weak. Expanded clones are given a class, and other clones once, few, many or no size at all.

clone size,J gene,V gene,D gene,CDR3 DNA,CDR3 protein
-,TRBJ2-7,TRBV9,TRBD2,TGTGCCAGCAGCGAGCGAGCGGGGCCAAGGGCCTACGAGCAGTACTTC,CASSERAGPRAYEQYF
-,TRBJ2-1,TRBV9,-,TGTGCCAGCAGCGTAGGGTCTAGTTGGTTCTTC,CASSVGSSWFF
-,TRBJ2-7,TRBV5-1,TRBD2,TGCGCCAGCAGCAAGCAGCGGGGCCCCTCCTACGAGCAGTACTTC,CASSKQRGPSYEQYF
once,TRBJ1-6,TRBV12-3/TRBV12-4,-,TGTGCCAGCAGTTTAGAGACCCCGAATTCACCCCTCCACTTT,CASSLETPNSPLHF
-,TRBJ2-1,TRBV9,TRBD2,TGTGCCAGCAGCCCCCGGGGGGCCTACAATGAGCAGTTCTTC,CASSPRGAYNEQFF
-,TRBJ1-5,TRBV19,TRBD1,TGTGCCAGTAGTATAGTAGGGGGCAGTTTAAATCAGCCCCAGCATTTT,CASSIVGGSLNQPQHF
-,TRBJ2-1,TRBV30,-,TGTGCCTGGAGTGTAATCTCGGGCGGGAATGAGCAGTTCTTC,CAWSVISGGNEQFF
-,TRBJ2-2,TRBV6-5,-,TGTGCCAGCAGTTACATGGATGGGGAGCTGTTTTTT,CASSYMDGELFF
-,TRBJ2-3,TRBV4-1,-,TGCGCCAGCAGCCAAGTGAGAGATACGCAGTATTTT,CASSQVRDTQYF
-,TRBJ2-7,TRBV20-1,-,TGCGGATGGGACACATCCTACGAGCAGTACTTC,CGWDTSYEQYF
-,TRBJ2-3,TRBV9,TRBD2,TGTGCCAGCAGCGCGACTAGCGGGGGACGTACAGATACGCAGTATTTT,CASSATSGGRTDTQYF
once,TRBJ1-1,TRBV29-1,-,TGCAGCGTTGCCCAGGTCACTGAAGCTTTCTTT,CSVAQVTEAFF
-,TRBJ1-5,TRBV6-2/TRBV6-3,-,TGTGCCAGCAGGCCCCAACTGGGGGGTAAGCCCCAGCATTTT,CASRPQLGGKPQHF
-,TRBJ1-5,TRBV28,TRBD1,TGTGCCAGCAGCCCACGCAGTGGCAGGGGGCGCGTGAGCAATCAGCCCCAGCATTTT,CASSPRSGRGRVSNQPQHF
-,TRBJ2-1,TRBV5-1,-,TGCGCCAGCAGCTTGCCAGGTCCTATAGATGAGCAGTTCTTC,CASSLPGPIDEQFF
once,TRBJ2-1,TRBV20-1,TRBD2,TGCAGTGGAAGGCTAGCGGGGGGGCATGAGCAGTTCTTC,CSGRLAGGHEQFF
-,TRBJ2-7,TRBV19,-,TGTGCCAGTAAGCAGGACGGGACATACGAGCAGTACTTC,CASKQDGTYEQYF
-,TRBJ2-7,TRBV11-2,-,TGTGCCAGCAGCTTAGTGAACTCTAAATACGAGCAGTACTTC,CASSLVNSKYEQYF
-,TRBJ2-5,TRBV2,-,TGTGCCAGCACCGCGGACAGCCTAGAGACCCAGTACTTC,CASTADSLETQYF
-,TRBJ1-6,TRBV6-1,-,TGTGCCAGCAACCGGGACTCCAACTCCTATAATTCACCCCTCCACTTT,CASNRDSNSYNSPLHF
-,TRBJ2-5,TRBV5-4,-,TGTGCCAGCAGTCTCGAGGTAAACCAAGAGACCCAGTACTTC,CASSLEVNQETQYF
-,TRBJ2-1,TRBV30,TRBD2,TGTGCCTGGAGTGTAGGACTAGCGGGTGAGCAGTTCTTC,CAWSVGLAGEQFF
-,TRBJ1-1,TRBV30,-,TGTGCCTGGACCGATGGAAGCGGGGCATACGGTGAAGCTTTCTTT,CAWTDGSGAYGEAFF
-,TRBJ1-3,TRBV9,-,TGTGCCAGCAGTCCAAACCCGGGACAATCTGGAAACACCATATATTTT,CASSPNPGQSGNTIYF
-,TRBJ2-7,TRBV30,-,TGTGCCTGGAGTGAATTTGACTACGAGCAGTACTTC,CAWSEFDYEQYF
-,TRBJ1-2,TRBV4-1,-,TGCGCCAGCAGCCAAGAGTCGGCCGGTAACTATGGCTACACCTTC,CASSQESAGNYGYTF
-,TRBJ2-7,TRBV20-1,-,TGCAGTGCCCCCGCGAGCCCCCGGAGCGAGCAGTACTTC,CSAPASPRSEQYF
-,TRBJ2-5,TRBV5-1,-,TGCGCCAGCAGCTTGGTGGCCGATCGTCAAGAGACCCAGTACTTC,CASSLVADRQETQYF
once,TRBJ2-1,TRBV20-1,TRBD2,TGCAGTGCTCCCTCAGGGACTAGCGGTCACAATGAGCAGTTCTTC,CSAPSGTSGHNEQFF
-,TRBJ1-1,TRBV6-5,-,TGTGCCAGCAGTTACGCACAGCCGAACACTGAAGCTTTCTTT,CASSYAQPNTEAFF
few,TRBJ2-5,TRBV6-1,-,TGTGCCAGCCTGTACCAAGAGACCCAGTACTTC,CASLYQETQYF
-,TRBJ2-5,TRBV5-6,-,TGTGCCAGCAGCTTGGTAACAGCGAAAGAGACCCAGTACTTC,CASSLVTAKETQYF